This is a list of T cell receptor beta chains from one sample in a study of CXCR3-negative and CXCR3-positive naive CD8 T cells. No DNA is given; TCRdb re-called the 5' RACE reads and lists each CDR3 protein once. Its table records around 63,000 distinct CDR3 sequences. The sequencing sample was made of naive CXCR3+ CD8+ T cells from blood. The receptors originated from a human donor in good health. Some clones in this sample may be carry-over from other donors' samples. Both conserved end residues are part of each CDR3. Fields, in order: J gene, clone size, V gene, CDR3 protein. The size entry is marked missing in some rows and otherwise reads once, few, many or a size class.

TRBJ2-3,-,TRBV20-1,CSAKAGSDTQYF
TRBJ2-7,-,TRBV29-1,CSVEEEQAHKQYF
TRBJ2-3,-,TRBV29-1,CSVKGLAEVDTQYF
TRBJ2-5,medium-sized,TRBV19,CASSIASTGAQYF
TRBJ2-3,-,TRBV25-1,CDSSLGLVFGPSTDTQYF
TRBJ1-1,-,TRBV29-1,CSALRVDDTEAFF
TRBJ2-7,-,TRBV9,CASSGGRSYEQYF
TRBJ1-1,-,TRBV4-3,CASSQDAREGQAYTEAFF
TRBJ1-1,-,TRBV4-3,CASSQDSSVNTEAFF
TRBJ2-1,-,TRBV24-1,CATSDSGLAGRNEQFF
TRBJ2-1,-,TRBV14,CASSETGTPSYNEQFF
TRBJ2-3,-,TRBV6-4,CASSDSGSYTDTQYF
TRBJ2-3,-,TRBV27,CASSPLDPTRTDTQYF
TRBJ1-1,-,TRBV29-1,CSVVAGTHLNTEAFF
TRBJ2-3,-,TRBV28,CASSYPGGTDTQYF
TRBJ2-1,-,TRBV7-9,CASSLRIDPDNEQFF
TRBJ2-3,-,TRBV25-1,CASSAPWVSQGADTQYF
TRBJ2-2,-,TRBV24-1,CATSDDTGELFF
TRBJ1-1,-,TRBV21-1,CASSTTGTNTEAFF